Listed here are 27 T cell receptor beta chains from one sample, sequenced in a study of blood T cell repertoires in COVID-19. The data were produced by immunoSEQ multiplex PCR, yet TCRdb's version contains in-frame clones alone and is incomplete. The table lists over 350,000 clones, roughly 88% of them singletons. Specimen: PBMCs or T cells enriched from blood (not recorded which). These TCRs come from a woman between 25 and 40 years old with acute COVID-19.

The chain carries TRBV19 and TRBJ1-5; 12 bases agree with TRBD1. Germline-derived CDR1 and CDR2 are LNHDA and SQIVND (reference sequence). V shed 4 bases and J 6 bases; nucleotides not matched to a gene: 4. This CDR3 has 15 residues. CDR3 loop: CASSTRDRGRQPQHF. Here the CDR3 DNA reads TGTGCCAGTAGTACCCGGGACAGGGGGCGTCAGCCCCAGCATTTT.

This chain uses TRBV2 with TRBJ2-7; 7 nucleotides line up with TRBD2. The CDR3 runs to 13 residues. CDR1 SNHLY and CDR2 FYNNEI come from the germline V gene. Germline trimming cut 6 bases from V and 2 bases from J; bases unmatched to any gene: 4. The CDR3 is CASRGEGPYEQYF. CDR3 nucleotides: TGTGCCAGCAGGGGGGAGGGGCCCTACGAGCAGTACTTC. The full variable domain, its missing parts supplied by reference TRBV2 and TRBJ2-7, is EPEVTQTPSHQVTQMGQEVILRCVPISNHLYFYWYRQILGQKVEFLVSFYNNEISEKSEIFDDQFSVERPDGSNFTLKIRSTKLEDSAMYFCASRGEGPYEQYFGPGTRLTVT.

V and J are TRBV30 and TRBJ1-1; 7 nucleotides match TRBD1. Germline loops: CDR1 GTSNPN, CDR2 SVGIG (reference sequence). The CDR3 is made up of 12 amino acids. V gave up 7 bases and J gave up 4 bases; unmatched junction bases: 6. This CDR3 reads CASATGITEAFF. The CDR3 DNA sequence: TGTGCCTCAGCGACAGGGATCACTGAAGCTTTCTTT.

V and J are TRBV5-5 and TRBJ1-5; TRBD1 is a possible D gene (5 bases). Per the germline V gene, CDR1 is SGHKS and CDR2 is YYEKEE (reference sequence). V was cut by 4 bases and J by 3 bases, with 23 bases left in between. The CDR3 has 18 residues. The DNA of the CDR3 is TGTGCCAGCAGCGGAGACCGGGGGGAAGAAGTTACCAATCAGCCCCAGCATTTT. It specifies CASSGDRGEEVTNQPQHF.

The rearrangement joins TRBV20-1 to TRBJ2-3; D call uncertain. Germline V CDR1 and CDR2: DFQATT, SNEGSKA (reference sequence). The CDR3 consists of 12 residues. V shed 3 bases and J shed 6 bases, with 10 bases lying between them. The CDR3 DNA sequence: TGCAGTGCTAGTGGTTCCGCGGATACGCAGTATTTT. This sequence encodes CSASGSADTQYF.

This chain joins TRBV5-1 and TRBJ1-2; 8 nucleotides align to TRBD1. Germline values: CDR1 SGHRS, CDR2 YFSETQ. V lost 2 bases, J lost 3 bases, and 6 bases stayed unmatched. The CDR3 length is 15 residues. Here the CDR3 reads CASSLVPDRDYGYTF. CDR3 DNA sequence: TGCGCCAGCAGCTTAGTCCCGGACAGGGACTATGGCTACACCTTC.

The chain couples TRBV5-6 to TRBJ1-2, with 10 bases matching TRBD1. The CDR3 sequence is 14 residues long. The V segment lost 3 bases and the J segment 5 bases; nucleotides outside the gene matches: 4. Per the germline V gene, CDR1 is SGHDT and CDR2 is YYEEEE. The CDR3 loop reads CASSSWTGGYGYTF. CDR3 coding DNA: TGTGCCAGCAGCTCCTGGACAGGGGGATATGGCTACACCTTC. Full variable domain (missing parts from reference TRBV5-6 and TRBJ1-2): DAGVTQSPTHLIKTRGQQVTLRCSPKSGHDTVSWYQQALGQGPQFIFQYYEEEERQRGNFPDRFSGHQFPNYSSELNVNALLLGDSALYLCASSSWTGGYGYTFGSGTRLTVV.

This chain uses TRBV7-9 with TRBJ1-6; 7 bases align to TRBD1. J lost 7 bases, V lost 0 bases, and 6 bases had no gene match. CDR1 and CDR2 from the germline V gene are SEHNR and FQNEAQ (reference sequence). The CDR3 extends over 16 amino acids. CDR3 sequence (DNA): TGTGCCAGCAGCTTAGCGCTCGGGACAGTGAATTCACCCCTCCACTTT. Its protein product is CASSLALGTVNSPLHF.

This chain links TRBV7-9 with TRBJ2-5; perhaps TRBD1 as D (6 bases). The germline V and J ends were trimmed by 5 bases and 5 bases, with 18 bases remaining between them. The CDR3 totals 15 residues. In germline, CDR1 is SEHNR, CDR2 FQNEAQ (reference sequence). CDR3 loop: CASSRNRQDGETQYF. The CDR3 DNA sequence: TGTGCCAGCAGCCGAAACCGACAGGACGGGGAGACCCAGTACTTC.

The rearrangement uses TRBV15 and TRBJ2-3; D not resolved. Trimming shortened V by 0 bases and J by 10 bases, and 14 bases separated the two germline ends. The CDR3 is 14 residues long. Germline CDR1 reads LNHNV; CDR2 reads YYDKDF (reference sequence). The CDR3 coding sequence is TGTGCCACCAGCAGAGACGTCGAAGAGTATGCGCAGTATTTT. Translated: CATSRDVEEYAQYF.

The chain is built from TRBV5-1 and TRBJ2-1; 10 bases align to TRBD1. The CDR3 has 14 residues. The V segment lost 5 bases and the J segment 7 bases; nucleotides outside the gene matches: 6. Germline V lookup: CDR1 SGHRS, CDR2 YFSETQ. CDR3: CASSSGTGANEQFF. The DNA for the CDR3 is TGCGCCAGCAGTTCCGGGACAGGGGCAAATGAGCAGTTCTTC.

CDR3 region: CASSVAGGGAQGYTF. CDR3 sequence (DNA): TGTGCCAGCAGCGTAGCTGGGGGAGGGGCACAGGGCTACACCTTC. This sequence joins TRBV9 and TRBJ1-2; D may be TRBD1 (5 bases). The CDR3 consists of 15 residues. CDR1 is SGDLS and CDR2 is YYNGEE in the germline V gene. V lost 0 bases and J lost 8, with 17 bases in between.

This chain links TRBV28 with TRBJ1-2; possibly TRBD1 for D (5 bases). V lost 6 bases and J lost 3, with 17 bases in between. The CDR3 loop spans 15 amino acids. The germline CDR1 and CDR2 sequences are MDHEN and SYDVKM. For the CDR3, the DNA is TGTGCCAGCAGCGACAGTATCCCTCGCGACTATGGCTACACCTTC. Amino acid sequence: CASSDSIPRDYGYTF.

This chain links TRBV4-1 with TRBJ1-2; tentative D call: TRBD1 (6 bases). The germline V gene encodes CDR1 MGHRA and CDR2 YSYEKL. CDR3 length equals 16 residues. V lost 2 bases and J lost 2, with 15 bases in between. The CDR3 loop is CASSQRTAINNYGYTF. In DNA, the CDR3 is TGCGCCAGCAGCCAAAGGACAGCCATAAACAACTATGGCTACACCTTC.

In this sample, this clone turned up a few times. The chain recombines TRBV18 with TRBJ1-1; D not certain. The CDR3 runs to 11 residues. Germline V gene sequence: CDR1 KGHSH, CDR2 LQKENI. The germline V and J ends were trimmed by 1 base and 10 bases, with 7 bases remaining between them. CDR3 nucleotides: TGTGCCAGCTCACCACTGGCGGGAGCTTTCTTT. Translated, it gives CASSPLAGAFF. Filled out from reference TRBV18 and TRBJ1-1, the complete variable domain reads NAGVMQNPRHLVRRRGQEARLRCSPMKGHSHVYWYRQLPEEGLKFMVYLQKENIIDESGMPKERFSAEFPKEGPSILRIQQVVRGDSAAYFCASSPLAGAFFGQGTRLTVV.

CDR3 region: CASSLGFGSSGANVLTF. In nucleotides, the CDR3 is TGTGCCAGCAGCTTAGGGTTCGGGAGCTCTGGGGCCAACGTCCTGACTTTC. The chain joins TRBV7-3 to TRBJ2-6; the D gene is possibly TRBD2 (6 bases). V lost 2 bases and J 0 bases, leaving 11 bases between the germline ends. Germline-derived CDR1 and CDR2 are SGHTA and FQGTGA. The CDR3 is made up of 17 amino acids.

The rearrangement uses TRBV5-1 and TRBJ1-4, with a weak D call TRBD1 (5 bases). The germline V gene has CDR1 SGHRS and CDR2 YFSETQ. The CDR3 sequence is 14 residues long. The ends were cut back, 0 bases at V and 7 bases at J, with 10 bases in the middle. CDR3 amino acids: CASSLGRVGEKLFF. The CDR3 bases are TGCGCCAGCAGCTTGGGCAGGGTGGGTGAAAAACTGTTTTTT.

This chain joins TRBV7-9 and TRBJ1-5; 7 bases are a match to TRBD1. Germline CDR1 is SEHNR and CDR2 is FQNEAQ (reference sequence). V lost 3 bases to trimming and J lost 11 bases; unmatched junction nucleotides: 4. The CDR3 extends over 12 amino acids. CDR3 loop: CASSFDRAAQHF. Written as DNA, the CDR3 is TGTGCCAGCAGCTTTGACAGGGCGGCCCAGCATTTT.

The chain combines TRBV6-5 with TRBJ2-2, with 8 bases identical to TRBD1. This CDR3 comprises 15 residues. V gave up 5 bases and J gave up 4 bases; unmatched junction bases: 6. Germline values: CDR1 MNHEY, CDR2 SVGAGI. CDR3: CASSPRTGSTGELFF. In DNA form, the CDR3 reads TGTGCCAGCAGTCCGCGGACAGGGAGCACCGGGGAGCTGTTTTTT.

This clone occurred once. The genes are TRBV7-9 and TRBJ2-5; 7 bases are a match to TRBD1. V gave up 5 bases and J gave up 2 bases; unmatched junction bases: 8. The CDR3 consists of 15 residues. CDR1 and CDR2 (germline): SEHNR, FQNEAQ (reference sequence). CDR3 loop: CASSTGDRDQETQYF. The CDR3 DNA sequence: TGTGCCAGCAGCACCGGTGACAGGGATCAAGAGACCCAGTACTTC.

The chain couples TRBV12-3 or TRBV12-4 to TRBJ2-1; 11 bases align to TRBD2. The CDR3 totals 12 residues. The J segment lost 7 bases and the V segment lost 8 bases, leaving 1 base of the junction unmatched. The CDR3 is CASWTSGNEQFF. The CDR3 DNA reads TGTGCCAGCTGGACTAGCGGGAATGAGCAGTTCTTC.

This clone occurred once. The rearrangement joins TRBV4-3 to TRBJ1-5; D remains ambiguous. V dropped 0 bases and J dropped 4 bases, with 7 bases sitting between them. CDR1 is LGHNA and CDR2 is YSLEER in the germline V gene. CDR3 length equals 14 residues. The CDR3 reads CASSQEVGNQPQHF. The CDR3 nucleotides are TGCGCCAGCAGCCAAGAGGTCGGGAATCAGCCCCAGCATTTT.

The chain carries TRBV27 and TRBJ1-3, with TRBD1 matching 9 bases. The junction had 6 bases not matched to a gene; V was cut back by 5 bases and J by 1 base. Germline CDR1 and CDR2: MNHEY and SMNVEV (reference sequence). This CDR3 is built from 16 residues. In DNA, the CDR3 is TGTGCCAGCAGTACAGGGGGCCAAGGGTCTGGAAACACCATATATTTT. Amino acids: CASSTGGQGSGNTIYF.

This clone was counted only a few times. The J gene is TRBJ1-2, the V gene TRBV10-3; the match to TRBD1 covers 7 bases. This CDR3 region has 12 residues. Trimming cost V 6 bases and J 6 bases; bases outside gene matches: 4. Germline lookup yields CDR1 ENHRY and CDR2 SYGVKD. CDR3 in DNA: TGTGCCATCAGAGACGGACAGGATGGCTACACCTTC. Translation: CAIRDGQDGYTF.

A single count supports this clone. The chain links TRBV24-1 to TRBJ2-7; TRBD1 agrees at 11 bases. Germline V gene lookup returns CDR1 KGHDR and CDR2 SFDVKD. V shed 5 bases, J shed 8 bases, and the junction held 4 bases outside the gene matches. The CDR3 totals 13 residues. The chain's CDR3 is CATSGTGGQKQYF. The CDR3 nucleotides are TGTGCCACCAGTGGGACAGGGGGCCAGAAGCAGTACTTC.

V is TRBV2 and J is TRBJ2-7; a weak D match, TRBD2 (5 bases). CDR3 length: 12 residues. CDR1 is SNHLY and CDR2 is FYNNEI in the germline V gene. In DNA form, the CDR3 reads TGTGTCAGTCTGGGAGTAACCTACGAGCAGTACTTC. This encodes CVSLGVTYEQYF. Together with reference TRBV2 and TRBJ2-7, the CDR3 gives the full variable domain: EPEVTQTPSHQVTQMGQEVILRCVPISNHLYFYWYRQILGQKVEFLVSFYNNEISEKSEIFDDQFSVERPDGSNFTLKIRSTKLEDSAMYFCVSLGVTYEQYFGPGTRLTVT.

The V gene is TRBV7-9, the J gene TRBJ2-1; the D gene is possibly TRBD1 (5 bases). With 8 bases removed from V and 1 base from J, the gap between germline ends came to 9 bases. CDR1 is SEHNR, CDR2 FQNEAQ, per germline (reference sequence). This CDR3 comprises 13 residues. CDR3 residues: CASGRTSYNEQFF. The CDR3 DNA sequence: TGTGCCAGCGGCAGGACATCCTACAATGAGCAGTTCTTC.